Listed below are T cell receptor beta chains from one sample, sequenced in a study of beta chain bispecific antibodies for T cell cancers. TCRdb reprocessed the 5' RACE reads with MiXCR, giving one entry per CDR3 protein. The table lists 7,500 to 10,000 distinct CDR3 sequences, 2.2% of them singletons. Their antigen targets remain unknown. The source material was T cells from a healthy donor cultured with Jurkat leukemia cells, sampled from a culture containing an anti-CD19 bispecific antibody. The receptor set was obtained from a human donor in good health. Some clones in this sample may be carry-over from other donors' samples. CDR3s include the opening cysteine and the closing phenylalanine or tryptophan. The D gene is left open where the match is weak. Clone size, where shown, is once, few, many, or a class for clones that have expanded.

v_gene: TRBV28
j_gene: TRBJ2-7
d_gene: .
abundance: many
CDR3nt: TGTGCCAGCAGTGACCAGGGATCTGGGGGGTACTTC
CDR3aa: CASSDQGSGGYF

v_gene: TRBV5-1
j_gene: TRBJ1-1
d_gene: .
abundance: many
CDR3nt: TGCGCCAGCAGCTTGGACGATCCGGGGTCAAATGAAGCTTTCTTT
CDR3aa: CASSLDDPGSNEAFF

v_gene: TRBV7-2
j_gene: TRBJ2-1
d_gene: .
abundance: many
CDR3nt: TGTGCCAGCAGCTACAATGAGCAGTTCTTC
CDR3aa: CASSYNEQFF

v_gene: TRBV11-2
j_gene: TRBJ2-3
d_gene: .
abundance: .
CDR3nt: TGTGCCAGCAGCCTCCCCTCGGAGGCCCCATTCACAGATACGCAGTATTTT
CDR3aa: CASSLPSEAPFTDTQYF

v_gene: TRBV5-6
j_gene: TRBJ2-5
d_gene: TRBD2
abundance: few
CDR3nt: TGTGCCAGCAGCTCCGTCGAAATTAGCGGGGGAGAGACCCAGTACTTC
CDR3aa: CASSSVEISGGETQYF

v_gene: TRBV6-6
j_gene: TRBJ1-1
d_gene: .
abundance: many
CDR3nt: TGTGCCAGCAGTTTACTCGAGGAGGTCGCAGGTTTCTTT
CDR3aa: CASSLLEEVAGFF

v_gene: TRBV7-6
j_gene: TRBJ2-1
d_gene: TRBD1
abundance: many
CDR3nt: TGTGCCAGCAGCTTTCAGGGGGCGAATGAGCAGTTCTTC
CDR3aa: CASSFQGANEQFF

v_gene: TRBV15
j_gene: TRBJ2-3
d_gene: TRBD2
abundance: many
CDR3nt: TGTGCCACCAGCAGAGAAGCGGGGGTTACGAACACAGATACGCAGTATTTT
CDR3aa: CATSREAGVTNTDTQYF

v_gene: TRBV5-5
j_gene: TRBJ1-1
d_gene: TRBD1
abundance: .
CDR3nt: TGTGCCAGCAGCCCCCTAACCGGGACAGGGTTTACCACTGAAGCTTTCTTT
CDR3aa: CASSPLTGTGFTTEAFF

v_gene: TRBV27
j_gene: TRBJ2-1
d_gene: .
abundance: many
CDR3nt: TGTGCCAGCAGTCTGGGACCGACCCGGCGGGAGCAGTTCTTC
CDR3aa: CASSLGPTRREQFF

v_gene: TRBV6-1
j_gene: TRBJ2-7
d_gene: .
abundance: many
CDR3nt: TGTGCCAGCAGTGCGAGCATGGGGGTGCGCGAGCAGTACTTC
CDR3aa: CASSASMGVREQYF

v_gene: TRBV27
j_gene: TRBJ2-6
d_gene: .
abundance: many
CDR3nt: TGTGCCAGCAGTTTTAGGGGCGCTTCCTCTGGGGCCAACGTCCTGACTTTC
CDR3aa: CASSFRGASSGANVLTF

v_gene: TRBV4-2
j_gene: TRBJ2-3
d_gene: .
abundance: few
CDR3nt: TGTGCCAGCAGCCAAGAAGCGCGGGTAAACACAGATACGCAGTATTTT
CDR3aa: CASSQEARVNTDTQYF

v_gene: TRBV30
j_gene: TRBJ1-1
d_gene: TRBD1
abundance: few
CDR3nt: TGTGCCTGGAGTGCCGGGACAGGGACCACTGAAGCTTTCTTT
CDR3aa: CAWSAGTGTTEAFF

v_gene: TRBV13
j_gene: TRBJ2-7
d_gene: .
abundance: .
CDR3nt: TGTGCCAGCAGCTCCGGGCCTAACCCCTACGAGCAGTACTTC
CDR3aa: CASSSGPNPYEQYF

v_gene: TRBV7-7
j_gene: TRBJ2-5
d_gene: .
abundance: many
CDR3nt: TGTGCCAGCAGCCAAGGGGCGATCTTCCAAGAGACCCAGTACTTC
CDR3aa: CASSQGAIFQETQYF

v_gene: TRBV24-1
j_gene: TRBJ2-7
d_gene: TRBD2
abundance: many
CDR3nt: TGTGCCACCAGTGAAGGGCGGGGGGAGCAGTACTTC
CDR3aa: CATSEGRGEQYF

v_gene: TRBV5-1
j_gene: TRBJ1-1
d_gene: .
abundance: many
CDR3nt: TGCGCCAGCAGCTTGACCGCCCGCGTCGTAGGGAGGAACACTGAAGCTTTCTTT
CDR3aa: CASSLTARVVGRNTEAFF

v_gene: TRBV7-9
j_gene: TRBJ1-1
d_gene: TRBD1
abundance: many
CDR3nt: TGTGCCAGCAGCCATTCGACAGGGTGGAACACTGAAGCTTTCTTT
CDR3aa: CASSHSTGWNTEAFF

v_gene: TRBV20-1
j_gene: TRBJ1-2
d_gene: .
abundance: many
CDR3nt: TGCAGTGCTAGAGATTCCTGGGGATATGGCTACACCTTC
CDR3aa: CSARDSWGYGYTF

v_gene: TRBV5-1
j_gene: TRBJ1-2
d_gene: .
abundance: many
CDR3nt: TGCGCCAGCAGGGAGGATTTCGCCTATGGCTACACCTTC
CDR3aa: CASREDFAYGYTF

v_gene: TRBV19
j_gene: TRBJ1-4
d_gene: .
abundance: many
CDR3nt: TGTGCCACCTCCCATGAAAAACTGTTTTTT
CDR3aa: CATSHEKLFF

v_gene: TRBV30
j_gene: TRBJ2-3
d_gene: .
abundance: medium-sized
CDR3nt: TGTGCCTGGAGTGTACAAAGTGCCAGCACAGATACGCAGTATTTT
CDR3aa: CAWSVQSASTDTQYF

v_gene: TRBV5-6
j_gene: TRBJ2-7
d_gene: .
abundance: many
CDR3nt: TGTGCCAGCAGCCAACTAGAGGACGAGCAGTACTTC
CDR3aa: CASSQLEDEQYF

v_gene: TRBV29-1
j_gene: TRBJ1-1
d_gene: .
abundance: many
CDR3nt: TGCAGCGTTTTGGGGACCGAAGCTTTCTTT
CDR3aa: CSVLGTEAFF

v_gene: TRBV27
j_gene: TRBJ2-7
d_gene: TRBD2
abundance: many
CDR3nt: TGTGCCAGCAGTTCCGGGACTAGCGGGGGCCCCATTGTGGCTGGGCAGTACTTC
CDR3aa: CASSSGTSGGPIVAGQYF

v_gene: TRBV14
j_gene: TRBJ2-5
d_gene: TRBD1
abundance: many
CDR3nt: TGTGCCAGCAGCCGGGAAGGGGGCTTTCAAGAGACCCAGTACTTC
CDR3aa: CASSREGGFQETQYF

v_gene: TRBV6-5
j_gene: TRBJ1-6
d_gene: .
abundance: medium-sized
CDR3nt: TGTGCCAGCAGTTTAAAGGGTGATAATTCACCCCTCCACTTT
CDR3aa: CASSLKGDNSPLHF

v_gene: TRBV28
j_gene: TRBJ2-3
d_gene: .
abundance: many
CDR3nt: TGTGCCAGCAGTTTGGCGGGGAGCACAGATACGCAGTATTTT
CDR3aa: CASSLAGSTDTQYF